This T cell receptor beta chain was observed in a study of CD8+ T cells in alopecia areata. Whole-study context: The study gave treated patients oral tofacitinib at 5 to 10 mg twice daily. Broader study findings: Many expanded lesional clones stayed in scalp and blood while on tofacitinib. The treated group had a single nonresponder, limiting CD8+ expansion-response conclusions.

To note about this clone: The antigen is undetermined.

The germline CDR1 and CDR2 sequences are SGHDT and YYEEEE. The V and J ends lost 3 bases and 0 bases, in that order; junction bases with no gene match: 7. The CDR3 is 16 residues long. Described treatment: oral pan-JAK inhibitor, 5-10 mg twice daily. Following RNA extraction, reverse transcription yielded cDNA that acted as the sequencing template. Here immunoSEQ multiplex PCR was the method, and the copy in TCRdb shows in-frame clones only, minus some. The sample contains fewer than 110,000 clones, over 80% of which appear only once. The gene calls are TRBV5-6 and TRBJ2-7; 9 bases align to TRBD2. This TCR derives from a human donor with alopecia areata. The starting material was CD8+ T cells sorted from blood, obtained at week 24, from a patient treated with tofacitinib. The CDR3 region has the DNA TGTGCCAGCAGCTCCCCCGGGACTAGCTCCTCCTACGAGCAGTACTTC. It specifies CASSSPGTSSSYEQYF.